This is a list of T cell receptor beta chains from one sample in a study of T-cell reconstitution after alpha-beta-depleted transplantation in children. TCRdb called the PCR reads again in MiXCR, with one record for every CDR3 protein. The sample lists fewer than 95,000 distinct CDR3 sequences, about 12% occurring once. The sequenced sample was PBMCs from the stem cell graft donor, obtained from the stem cell graft. Every receptor here comes from a human donor who donated a stem cell graft to a child with inherited bone marrow failure. CDR3s include the opening cysteine and the closing phenylalanine or tryptophan. The D gene is left open where the match is weak. Some rows mark clone size as missing; the rest say once, few, many or name a class of expanded clone.

CDR3aa,CDR3nt,d_gene,v_gene,j_gene,abundance
CASSPGDRGHEQYF,TGTGCCAGCAGCCCCGGGGACAGGGGCCACGAGCAGTACTTC,TRBD1,TRBV7-2,TRBJ2-7,many
CASIGTESTSYNEQFF,TGTGCCAGCATAGGGACCGAATCCACTTCTTACAATGAGCAGTTCTTC,-,TRBV28,TRBJ2-1,many
CASSKGTSGREATQYF,TGCGCCAGCAGCAAGGGGACTAGCGGGCGCGAGGCGACCCAGTACTTC,TRBD2,TRBV5-1,TRBJ2-5,once
CSSSPGRVTDTQYF,TGTTCCAGCTCACCAGGCAGGGTCACAGATACGCAGTATTTT,-,TRBV18,TRBJ2-3,-
CASRLTGANTGELFF,TGTGCCAGCAGACTTACGGGGGCGAACACCGGGGAGCTGTTTTTT,-,TRBV2,TRBJ2-2,many
CASRPPYRVGTEAFF,TGTGCCAGCAGGCCTCCCTACAGGGTTGGAACTGAAGCTTTCTTT,-,TRBV7-9,TRBJ1-1,many
CSVGHPPYEQYF,TGCAGCGTTGGACACCCGCCCTACGAGCAGTACTTC,-,TRBV29-1,TRBJ2-7,-
CASSPIQGGQGDEKLFF,TGCGCCAGCAGCCCGATCCAAGGAGGACAGGGGGATGAAAAACTGTTTTTT,TRBD1,TRBV4-3,TRBJ1-4,many
CASSSRTGDNEQFF,TGTGCCAGCAGTTCTCGGACAGGGGACAATGAGCAGTTCTTC,TRBD1,TRBV12-3/TRBV12-4,TRBJ2-1,many
CASTRPSGANVLTF,TGTGCCAGCACCCGCCCTTCGGGGGCCAACGTCCTGACTTTC,-,TRBV7-6,TRBJ2-6,-
CASSVAGEDTQYF,TGTGCCAGCAGCGTAGCGGGGGAAGATACGCAGTATTTT,-,TRBV9,TRBJ2-3,many
CASSFYPHGQGPDTQYF,TGTGCCAGCAGCTTTTACCCCCATGGACAGGGCCCAGATACGCAGTATTTT,TRBD1,TRBV7-6,TRBJ2-3,many
CASSALGRGRGNSPLHF,TGTGCCAGCAGTGCATTGGGGAGGGGGCGCGGGAATTCACCCCTCCACTTT,TRBD1,TRBV25-1,TRBJ1-6,-
CASSQAGTATDTQYF,TGCGCCAGCAGCCAAGCTGGGACAGCCACAGATACGCAGTATTTT,TRBD1,TRBV4-1,TRBJ2-3,many
CSAETPGGRGDTQYF,TGCAGTGCTGAGACCCCGGGGGGAAGGGGCGATACGCAGTATTTT,TRBD2,TRBV20-1,TRBJ2-3,many
CASSQDLGGGDQPQHF,TGTGCCAGCAGCCAAGATCTGGGAGGGGGCGATCAGCCCCAGCATTTT,TRBD1,TRBV4-2,TRBJ1-5,-
CASSPRRGVSTLDEQYF,TGTGCCAGCAGCCCCCGACGTGGGGTTTCGACCCTCGACGAGCAGTACTTC,-,TRBV7-9,TRBJ2-7,few
CASRTGNTDTQYF,TGTGCCAGCCGGACAGGGAACACAGATACGCAGTATTTT,TRBD1,TRBV7-9,TRBJ2-3,many
CASINPADTEAFF,TGTGCCAGCATTAATCCGGCGGACACTGAAGCTTTCTTT,-,TRBV6-5,TRBJ1-1,once
CASSLTSASTDTQYF,TGCGCCAGCAGCTTAACTAGCGCTAGCACAGATACGCAGTATTTT,TRBD2,TRBV5-1,TRBJ2-3,few
CASSQDIYRSGTGNTIYF,TGCGCCAGCAGCCAAGATATTTATAGGTCGGGAACAGGAAACACCATATATTTT,-,TRBV4-3,TRBJ1-3,many
CASSLRMLCGGPPEEAGELFF,TGCGCCAGCAGCTTGAGGATGCTCTGCGGGGGACCCCCCGAGGAAGCCGGGGAGCTGTTTTTT,TRBD2,TRBV5-1,TRBJ2-2,-
CASSETSGGHEQFF,TGTGCCAGCAGCGAAACTAGCGGGGGCCATGAGCAGTTCTTC,TRBD2,TRBV9,TRBJ2-1,many